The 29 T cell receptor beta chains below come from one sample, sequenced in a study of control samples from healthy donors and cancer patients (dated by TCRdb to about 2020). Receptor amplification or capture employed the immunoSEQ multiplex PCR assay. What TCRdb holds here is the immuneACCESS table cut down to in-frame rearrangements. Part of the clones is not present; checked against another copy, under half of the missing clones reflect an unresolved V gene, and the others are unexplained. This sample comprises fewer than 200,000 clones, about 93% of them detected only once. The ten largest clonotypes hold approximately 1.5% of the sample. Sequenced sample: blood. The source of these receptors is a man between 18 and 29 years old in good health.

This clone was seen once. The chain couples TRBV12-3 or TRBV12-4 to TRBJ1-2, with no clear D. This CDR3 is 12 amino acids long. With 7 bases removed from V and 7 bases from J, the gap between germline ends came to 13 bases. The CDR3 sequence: CASTTRTIGYTF. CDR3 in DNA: TGTGCCAGCACTACTCGTACCATTGGCTACACCTTC.

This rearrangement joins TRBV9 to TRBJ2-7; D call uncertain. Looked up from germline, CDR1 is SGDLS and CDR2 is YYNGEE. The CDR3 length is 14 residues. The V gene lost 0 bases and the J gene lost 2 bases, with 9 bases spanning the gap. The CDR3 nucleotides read TGTGCCAGCAGCGTAGAGGGCGGAGCCTACGAGCAGTACTTC. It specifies CASSVEGGAYEQYF.

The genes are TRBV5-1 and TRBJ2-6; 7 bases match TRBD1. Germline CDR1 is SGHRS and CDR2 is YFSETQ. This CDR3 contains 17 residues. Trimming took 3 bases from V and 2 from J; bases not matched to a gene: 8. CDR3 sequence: CASSSTETGTGANVLTF. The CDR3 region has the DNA TGCGCCAGCAGCTCGACCGAGACAGGGACTGGGGCCAACGTCCTGACTTTC.

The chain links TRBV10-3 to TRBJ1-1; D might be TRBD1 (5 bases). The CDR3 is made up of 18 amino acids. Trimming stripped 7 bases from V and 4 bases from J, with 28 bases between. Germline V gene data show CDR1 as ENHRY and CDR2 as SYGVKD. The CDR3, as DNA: TGTGCCATCACCCCAAAACCTTTGCCCGAGGGGCGGTTCACTGAAGCTTTCTTT. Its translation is CAITPKPLPEGRFTEAFF.

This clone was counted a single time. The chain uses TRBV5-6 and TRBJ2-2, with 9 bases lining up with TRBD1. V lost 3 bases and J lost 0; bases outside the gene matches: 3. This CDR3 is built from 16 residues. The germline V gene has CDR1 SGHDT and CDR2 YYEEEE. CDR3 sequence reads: CASSWRTGANTGELFF. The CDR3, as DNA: TGTGCCAGCAGCTGGAGGACAGGGGCGAACACCGGGGAGCTGTTTTTT.

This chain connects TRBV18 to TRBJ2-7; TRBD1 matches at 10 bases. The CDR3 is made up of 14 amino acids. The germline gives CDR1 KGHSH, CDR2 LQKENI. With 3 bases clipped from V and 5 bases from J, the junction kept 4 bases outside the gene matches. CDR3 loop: CASSPGTGDDEQYF. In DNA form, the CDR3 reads TGTGCCAGCTCACCCGGGACAGGGGACGACGAGCAGTACTTC. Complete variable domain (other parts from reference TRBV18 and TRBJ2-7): NAGVMQNPRHLVRRRGQEARLRCSPMKGHSHVYWYRQLPEEGLKFMVYLQKENIIDESGMPKERFSAEFPKEGPSILRIQQVVRGDSAAYFCASSPGTGDDEQYFGPGTRLTVT.

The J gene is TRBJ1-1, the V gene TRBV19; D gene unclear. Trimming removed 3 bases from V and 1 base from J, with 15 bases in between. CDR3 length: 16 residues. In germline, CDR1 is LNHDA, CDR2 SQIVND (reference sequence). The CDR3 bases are TGTGCCAGTAGTATCCCATCCTTAGGTCGGAACACTGAAGCTTTCTTT. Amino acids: CASSIPSLGRNTEAFF.

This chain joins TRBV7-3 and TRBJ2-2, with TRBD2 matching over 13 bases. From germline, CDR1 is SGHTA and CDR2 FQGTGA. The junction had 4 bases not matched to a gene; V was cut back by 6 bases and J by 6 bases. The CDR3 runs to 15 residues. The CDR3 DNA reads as TGTGCCAGCAGGGGACTAGCGGGGCCTCCCGGGGAGCTGTTTTTT. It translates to CASRGLAGPPGELFF.

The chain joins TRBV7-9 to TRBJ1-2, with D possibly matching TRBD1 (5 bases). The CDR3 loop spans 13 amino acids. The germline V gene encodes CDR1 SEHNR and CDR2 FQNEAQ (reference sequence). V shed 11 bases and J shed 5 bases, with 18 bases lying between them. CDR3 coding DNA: TGTGCCCTCACTGGGGGGGGAAAATATGGCTACACCTTC. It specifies CALTGGGKYGYTF.

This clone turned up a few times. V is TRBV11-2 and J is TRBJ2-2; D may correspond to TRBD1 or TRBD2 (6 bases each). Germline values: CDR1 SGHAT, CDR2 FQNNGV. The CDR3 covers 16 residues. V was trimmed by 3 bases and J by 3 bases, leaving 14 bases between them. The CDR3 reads CASSFGGGTDTGELFF. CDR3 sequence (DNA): TGTGCCAGCAGCTTCGGGGGCGGGACGGACACCGGGGAGCTGTTTTTT.

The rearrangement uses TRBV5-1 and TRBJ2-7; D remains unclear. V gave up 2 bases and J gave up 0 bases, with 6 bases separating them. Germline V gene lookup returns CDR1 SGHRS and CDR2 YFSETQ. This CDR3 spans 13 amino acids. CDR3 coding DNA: TGCGCCAGCAGCTTTAGGAGCTCCTACGAGCAGTACTTC. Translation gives CASSFRSSYEQYF.

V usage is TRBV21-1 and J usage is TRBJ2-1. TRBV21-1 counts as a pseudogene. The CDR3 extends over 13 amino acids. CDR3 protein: CASTPGPDNEQFF. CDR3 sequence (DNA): TGTGCCAGCACCCCTGGACCGGATAATGAGCAGTTCTTC.

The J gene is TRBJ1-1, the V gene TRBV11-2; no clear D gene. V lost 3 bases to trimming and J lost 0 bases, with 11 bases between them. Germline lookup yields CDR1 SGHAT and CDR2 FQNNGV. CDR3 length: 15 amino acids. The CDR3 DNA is TGTGCCAGCAGCTTCGAGGGCAACATGAACACTGAAGCTTTCTTT. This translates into CASSFEGNMNTEAFF. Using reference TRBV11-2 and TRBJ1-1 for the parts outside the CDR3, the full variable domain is EAGVAQSPRYKIIEKRQSVAFWCNPISGHATLYWYQQILGQGPKLLIQFQNNGVVDDSQLPKDRFSAERLKGVDSTLKIQPAKLEDSAVYLCASSFEGNMNTEAFFGQGTRLTVV.

The CDR3 bases are TGTGCCAGCAGCCAAGACCAAGATGCGGGGAACACTGAAGCTTTCTTT. This translates into CASSQDQDAGNTEAFF. The chain links TRBV4-2 to TRBJ1-1, with D uncertain. CDR1 is LGHNA, CDR2 YNFKEQ, per germline. This CDR3 comprises 16 residues. V was pared by 0 bases and J by 1 base, with 12 bases between.

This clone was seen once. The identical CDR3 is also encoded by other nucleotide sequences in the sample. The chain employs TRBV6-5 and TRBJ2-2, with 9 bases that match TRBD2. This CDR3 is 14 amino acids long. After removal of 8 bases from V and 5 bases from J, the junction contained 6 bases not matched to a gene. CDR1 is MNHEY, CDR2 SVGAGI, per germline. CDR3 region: CASGRGGPTGELFF. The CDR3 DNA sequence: TGTGCCAGCGGGCGGGGGGGGCCTACCGGGGAGCTGTTTTTT.

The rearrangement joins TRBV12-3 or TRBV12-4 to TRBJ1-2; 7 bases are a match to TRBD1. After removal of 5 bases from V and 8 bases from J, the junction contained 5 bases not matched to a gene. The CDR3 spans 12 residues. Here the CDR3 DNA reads TGTGCCAGCAGTACAGGGGAATACGGCTACACCTTC. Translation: CASSTGEYGYTF.

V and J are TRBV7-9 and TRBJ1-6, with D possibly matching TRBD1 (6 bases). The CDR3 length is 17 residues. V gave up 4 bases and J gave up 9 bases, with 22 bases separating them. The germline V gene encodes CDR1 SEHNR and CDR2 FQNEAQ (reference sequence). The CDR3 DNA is TGTGCCAGCAGCTCGATCCTCCCGGGAACAGGGAGTTCACCCCTCCACTTT. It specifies CASSSILPGTGSSPLHF.

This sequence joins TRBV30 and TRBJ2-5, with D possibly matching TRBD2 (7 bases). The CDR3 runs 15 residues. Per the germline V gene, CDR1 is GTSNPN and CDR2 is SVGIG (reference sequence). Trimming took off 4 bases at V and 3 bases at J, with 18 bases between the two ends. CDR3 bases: TGTGCCTGGATGGGGGGGGCCCTGGAAGAAGAGACCCAGTACTTC. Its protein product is CAWMGGALEEETQYF.

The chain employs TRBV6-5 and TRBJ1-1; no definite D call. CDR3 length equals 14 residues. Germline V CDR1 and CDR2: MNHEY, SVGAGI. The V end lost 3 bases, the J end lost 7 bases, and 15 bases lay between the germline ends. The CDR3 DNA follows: TGTGCCAGCAGTTATTCCTCGGTAACCAATGAAGCTTTCTTT. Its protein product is CASSYSSVTNEAFF.

CDR3 bases: TGTGCCAGCAGCCCGACAGGGGAAAGGAACGAGCAGTACTTC. Translating gives CASSPTGERNEQYF. The chain combines TRBV6-5 with TRBJ2-7; 8 bases agree with TRBD1. The J segment lost 5 bases and the V segment lost 6 bases, leaving 9 bases of the junction unmatched. The germline CDR1 and CDR2 sequences are MNHEY and SVGAGI. This CDR3 comprises 14 residues.

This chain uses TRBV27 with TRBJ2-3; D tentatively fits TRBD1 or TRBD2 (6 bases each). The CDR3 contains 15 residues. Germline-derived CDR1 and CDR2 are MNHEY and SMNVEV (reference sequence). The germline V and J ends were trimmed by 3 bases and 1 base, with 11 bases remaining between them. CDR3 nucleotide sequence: TGTGCCAGCAGTTTGGACGGGGGCGGCACAGATACGCAGTATTTT. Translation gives CASSLDGGGTDTQYF.

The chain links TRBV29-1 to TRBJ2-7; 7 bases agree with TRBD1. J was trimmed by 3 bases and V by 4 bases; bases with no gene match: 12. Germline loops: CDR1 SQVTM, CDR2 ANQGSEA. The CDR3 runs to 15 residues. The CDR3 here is CSVGSTQQGYYEQYF. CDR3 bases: TGCAGCGTTGGATCCACCCAACAGGGGTACTACGAGCAGTACTTC.

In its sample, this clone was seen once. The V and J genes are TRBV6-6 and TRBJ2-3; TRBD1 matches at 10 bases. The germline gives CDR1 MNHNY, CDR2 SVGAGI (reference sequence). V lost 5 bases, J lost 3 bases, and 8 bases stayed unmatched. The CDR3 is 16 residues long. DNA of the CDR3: TGTGCCAGCAGTCGACCGACAGGGGGCGGAACAGATACGCAGTATTTT. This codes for CASSRPTGGGTDTQYF.

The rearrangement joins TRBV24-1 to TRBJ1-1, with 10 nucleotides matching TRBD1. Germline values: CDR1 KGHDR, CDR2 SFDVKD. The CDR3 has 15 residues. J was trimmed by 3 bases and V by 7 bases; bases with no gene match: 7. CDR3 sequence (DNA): TGTGCCACCAGACCGACAGGGGGCTTAGACACTGAAGCTTTCTTT. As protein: CATRPTGGLDTEAFF.

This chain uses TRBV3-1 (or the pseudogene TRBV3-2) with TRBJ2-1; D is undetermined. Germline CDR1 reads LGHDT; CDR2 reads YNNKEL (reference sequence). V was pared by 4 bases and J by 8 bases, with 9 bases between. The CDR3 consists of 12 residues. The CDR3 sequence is CASSLTGDEQFF. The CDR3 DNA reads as TGTGCCAGCAGCCTCACTGGCGATGAGCAGTTCTTC.

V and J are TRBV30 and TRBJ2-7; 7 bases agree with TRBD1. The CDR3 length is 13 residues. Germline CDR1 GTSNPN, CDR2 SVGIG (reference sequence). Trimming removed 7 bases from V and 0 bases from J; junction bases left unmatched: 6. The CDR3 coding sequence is TGTGCCTTGACGACAGGGACCTCCTACGAGCAGTACTTC. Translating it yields CALTTGTSYEQYF.

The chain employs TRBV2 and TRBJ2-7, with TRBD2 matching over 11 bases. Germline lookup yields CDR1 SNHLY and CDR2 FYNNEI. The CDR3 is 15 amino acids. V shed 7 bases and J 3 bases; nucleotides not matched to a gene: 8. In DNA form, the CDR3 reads TGTGCCAGCAAAAAATCTAGCGGGGGGATCTACGAGCAGTACTTC. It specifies CASKKSSGGIYEQYF.

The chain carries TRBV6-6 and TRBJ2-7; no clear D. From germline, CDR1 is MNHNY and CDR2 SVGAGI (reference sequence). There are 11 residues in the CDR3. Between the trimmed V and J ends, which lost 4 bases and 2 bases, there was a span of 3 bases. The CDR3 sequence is CASSWAYEQYF. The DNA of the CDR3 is TGTGCCAGCAGTTGGGCCTACGAGCAGTACTTC.

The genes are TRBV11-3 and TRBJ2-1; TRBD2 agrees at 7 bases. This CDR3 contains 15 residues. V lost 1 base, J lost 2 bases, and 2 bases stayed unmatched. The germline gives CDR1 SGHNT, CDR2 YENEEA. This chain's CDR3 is CASSLGSGAYNEQFF. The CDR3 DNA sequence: TGTGCCAGCAGCTTAGGGAGCGGGGCCTACAATGAGCAGTTCTTC.